The 27 T cell receptor beta chains presented below share a single source sample, sequenced in a study of naive and memory T cell subsets (dated by TCRdb to 2015 to 2018). Library creation used UMI-ligation and nested PCR. The reads were generated on an Illumina MiSeq. The beta constant-region primer was an equimolar mix of two oligonucleotides covering both TRBC1 and TRBC2. TCRdb reprocessed the public reads (quality trimming at Q25 with fastp, clone calling with MiXCR) and kept in-frame beta chains. Every CDR3 protein is listed once, alongside the most common genes and DNA of its rows. For this sample the table gives 70,000 to 95,000 distinct CDR3 sequences, of which about 6.5% were detected only once. The top ten clones comprise 1.6% of the sample. Sequencing was carried out using central memory CD4+ T cells from blood. The intended sense of this specimen's cell subset or site label: central memory, CD45RA- CD27+. The origin of the receptors is a human donor in good health.

This clonotype was observed many times. The chain combines TRBV7-9 with TRBJ1-3; 10 nucleotides match TRBD1. Germline V lookup: CDR1 SEHNR, CDR2 FQNEAQ (reference sequence). The CDR3 has 17 amino acids. With 3 bases clipped from V and 1 base from J, the junction kept 6 bases outside the gene matches. The CDR3 spells CASSFRQGATSGNTIYF. In DNA, the CDR3 is TGTGCCAGCAGCTTTCGACAGGGGGCGACTTCTGGAAACACCATATATTTT.

V usage is TRBV6-1 and J usage is TRBJ1-1; D uncertain. Trimming took off 2 bases at V and 8 bases at J, with 9 bases between the two ends. CDR1 and CDR2 from the germline V gene are MNHNS and SASEGT. The CDR3 loop spans 12 amino acids. CDR3 nucleotides: TGTGCCAGCAGTGAAAATTTACGAGAAGCTTTCTTT. As protein: CASSENLREAFF.

V gene TRBV7-3 combines with J gene TRBJ2-3; a weak D match, TRBD2 (5 bases). The CDR3 is 15 amino acids. Trimming stripped 1 base from V and 1 base from J, with 9 bases between. Germline assignment: CDR1 SGHTA and CDR2 FQGTGA. CDR3 in DNA: TGTGCCAGCAGCTTAAGCCCCGGGGGCACAGATACGCAGTATTTT. Its protein product is CASSLSPGGTDTQYF.

The rearrangement links TRBV28 to TRBJ2-1; TRBD1 matches 11 bases. This CDR3 is 15 amino acids long. The germline V gene has CDR1 MDHEN and CDR2 SYDVKM. Germline trimming cut 4 bases from V and 8 bases from J; bases unmatched to any gene: 7. The CDR3 bases are TGTGCCAGCAGTTCCGGCGGACAGGGGGCTCATGAGCAGTTCTTC. This encodes CASSSGGQGAHEQFF.

There are many counts of this clonotype. The chain joins TRBV3-1 to TRBJ1-3, with unresolved D. This CDR3 has 13 amino acids. Trimming removed 1 base from V and 2 bases from J, with 3 bases in between. Germline V gene sequence: CDR1 LGHDT, CDR2 YNNKEL (reference sequence). CDR3 residues: CASSQAAGNTIYF. The DNA for the CDR3 is TGTGCCAGCAGCCAAGCCGCTGGAAACACCATATATTTT.

This clonotype was seen many times. The gene calls are TRBV7-2 and TRBJ1-5; 9 bases match TRBD1. After removal of 1 base from V and 0 bases from J, the junction contained 16 bases not matched to a gene. Germline V lookup: CDR1 SGHTA, CDR2 FQGNSA. This CDR3 is built from 21 residues. The CDR3 DNA is TGTGCCAGCAGCTTAGGGGGGGACAGGGACCGCGCCCTCAATAGCAATCAGCCCCAGCATTTT. Translated: CASSLGGDRDRALNSNQPQHF.

The sample holds a few counts of this clonotype. The V call is TRBV5-1, the J call TRBJ2-1; the D gene is possibly TRBD2 (6 bases). Germline values: CDR1 SGHRS, CDR2 YFSETQ. The CDR3 runs to 18 residues. The ends were cut back, 1 base at V and 5 bases at J, with 22 bases in the middle. The CDR3 loop is CASSLLSMWEVGDNEQFF. The CDR3 nucleotides read TGCGCCAGCAGCTTGTTGTCCATGTGGGAGGTTGGGGACAATGAGCAGTTCTTC.

This clonotype has at least ten counts. The gene calls are TRBV7-2 and TRBJ1-5; no clear D. This CDR3 has 15 amino acids. With 1 base removed from V and 1 base from J, the gap between germline ends came to 8 bases. Germline CDR1 SGHTA, CDR2 FQGNSA. CDR3 bases: TGTGCCAGCAGCTTAGTATCCAGGAGCAATCAGCCCCAGCATTTT. As protein: CASSLVSRSNQPQHF.

This clonotype was observed a few times. The chain couples TRBV2 to TRBJ1-5, with 7 bases lining up with TRBD1. J was trimmed by 5 bases and V by 6 bases; bases with no gene match: 7. The CDR3 runs 14 residues. Looked up from germline, CDR1 is SNHLY and CDR2 is FYNNEI. The CDR3 region is CASSADRTDQPQHF. Written as DNA, the CDR3 is TGTGCCAGCAGCGCGGACAGGACGGATCAGCCCCAGCATTTT.

This clonotype was detected a few times. The chain carries TRBV7-3 and TRBJ2-1, with 14 bases aligning to TRBD2. Germline CDR1 and CDR2: SGHTA and FQGTGA. V trimming: 0 bases; J trimming: 9 bases; junction bases outside the gene matches: 7. The CDR3 is 17 residues long. This CDR3 is CASSLTPGTSGSIEQFF. CDR3 DNA: TGTGCCAGCAGCTTAACTCCCGGGACTAGCGGGAGTATTGAGCAGTTCTTC.

This clonotype was recorded many times. V is TRBV7-6 and J is TRBJ1-1, with 8 nucleotides matching TRBD1. This CDR3 region has 13 residues. The germline V gene has CDR1 SGHVS and CDR2 FNYEAQ. V was clipped by 5 bases and J by 10 bases; unmatched bases: 9. The CDR3 DNA reads as TGTGCCAGCAGCCCCCTAGTGGGGACAGGAGCTTTCTTT. Translation: CASSPLVGTGAFF.

The J gene is TRBJ2-5, the V gene TRBV6-2 or TRBV6-3, with no clear D. This CDR3 contains 15 residues. Trimming left V 2 bases short and J 1 base short, with 11 bases between. Germline-derived CDR1 and CDR2 are MNHEY and SVGEGT. CDR3 DNA sequence: TGTGCCAGCAGTTACGTAACATCGACCCAAGAGACCCAGTACTTC. Its translation is CASSYVTSTQETQYF.

The chain links TRBV30 to TRBJ2-7, with 7 bases matching TRBD2. The V and J ends lost 5 bases and 2 bases, in that order; junction bases with no gene match: 12. This CDR3 comprises 15 residues. Germline V gives CDR1 GTSNPN, CDR2 SVGIG (reference sequence). The CDR3 is CAWGPPGTITYEQYF. CDR3 DNA sequence: TGTGCCTGGGGCCCCCCCGGGACTATAACCTACGAGCAGTACTTC.

This clonotype showed up many times. The chain is built from TRBV12-3 or TRBV12-4 and TRBJ1-1; possibly TRBD1 for D (6 bases). The CDR3 totals 13 residues. Between the trimmed V and J ends, which lost 1 base and 7 bases, there was a span of 10 bases. The CDR3 nucleotides are TGTGCCAGCAGTTTAGGAGGGGGTCTTGAAGCTTTCTTT. This codes for CASSLGGGLEAFF.

This clonotype was counted only a few times. The CDR3 DNA reads as TGTGCCAGCAGTGCGGGGTGGGGCAATCAGCCCCAGCATTTT. Translation gives CASSAGWGNQPQHF. V is TRBV28 and J is TRBJ1-5; D is uncertain. V lost 5 bases, J lost 2 bases, and 10 bases lay in between. Germline V gene sequence: CDR1 MDHEN, CDR2 SYDVKM. CDR3 length: 14 amino acids.

This clonotype was observed many times. The chain carries TRBV6-2 or TRBV6-3 and TRBJ2-2; D is possibly TRBD2 (5 bases). Germline V gives CDR1 MNHEY, CDR2 SVGEGT. V was trimmed by 6 bases and J by 1 base, leaving 12 bases between them. The CDR3 sequence is 15 residues long. CDR3 amino acids: CASRILGRNTGELFF. The DNA for the CDR3 is TGTGCCAGCAGAATACTAGGACGGAACACCGGGGAGCTGTTTTTT.

This clonotype was recorded many times. The chain joins TRBV4-2 to TRBJ1-3; the D gene is possibly TRBD1 (5 bases). Trimming stripped 1 base from V and 4 bases from J, with 8 bases between. Per germline, CDR1 LGHNA and CDR2 YNFKEQ. This CDR3 comprises 14 residues. Here the CDR3 reads CASSQAGDGNTIYF. CDR3 bases: TGTGCCAGCAGCCAAGCTGGGGACGGAAACACCATATATTTT.

In its sample, this clonotype was seen many times. The chain couples TRBV11-3 to TRBJ1-1, with D perhaps TRBD1 (5 bases). Germline assignment: CDR1 SGHNT and CDR2 YENEEA. V lost 2 bases to trimming and J lost 11 bases, with 12 bases between them. The CDR3 contains 12 residues. The CDR3 DNA reads as TGTGCCAGCAGCTTAATGCAGGACAACGCTTTCTTT. It encodes CASSLMQDNAFF. Full variable domain (missing parts from reference TRBV11-3 and TRBJ1-1): EAGVVQSPRYKIIEKKQPVAFWCNPISGHNTLYWYLQNLGQGPELLIRYENEEAVDDSQLPKDRFSAERLKGVDSTLKIQPAELGDSAVYLCASSLMQDNAFFGQGTRLTVV.

There are many counts of this clonotype. The chain uses TRBV7-2 and TRBJ1-2, with 7 nucleotides matching TRBD1. Looked up from germline, CDR1 is SGHTA and CDR2 is FQGNSA. The junction had 4 bases not matched to a gene; V was cut back by 6 bases and J by 0 bases. The CDR3 loop spans 14 amino acids. The CDR3 sequence: CASRRDRTNYGYTF. The DNA of the CDR3 is TGTGCCAGCAGACGGGACAGAACTAACTATGGCTACACCTTC.

This clonotype was seen many times. V gene TRBV20-1 combines with J gene TRBJ2-7; D is possibly TRBD1 (5 bases). The germline CDR1 and CDR2 sequences are DFQATT and SNEGSKA (reference sequence). This CDR3 has 14 amino acids. The ends were cut back, 3 bases at V and 0 bases at J, with 12 bases in the middle. The CDR3 nucleotides read TGCAGTGCTAGTAGGGGTCAGGTCTCCTACGAGCAGTACTTC. It translates to CSASRGQVSYEQYF.

This chain uses TRBV9 with TRBJ2-7, with D possibly TRBD1 on 6 matching bases. Germline CDR1 reads SGDLS; CDR2 reads YYNGEE. The ends were cut back, 4 bases at V and 0 bases at J, with 11 bases in the middle. This CDR3 is built from 14 residues. The CDR3 protein is CASSKRQDSYEQYF. CDR3 bases: TGTGCCAGCAGCAAAAGACAGGACTCCTACGAGCAGTACTTC.

This clonotype was counted many times. The chain carries TRBV7-2 and TRBJ1-5; D possibly corresponds to TRBD1 (5 bases). This CDR3 region has 16 residues. Trimming stripped 1 base from V and 6 bases from J, with 16 bases between. CDR1 and CDR2 from the germline V gene are SGHTA and FQGNSA. CDR3 region: CASSLEAGQLGQPQHF. The CDR3 coding sequence is TGTGCCAGCAGCTTAGAGGCAGGGCAACTCGGTCAGCCCCAGCATTTT.

This clonotype has a count of ten or more. The genes are TRBV24-1 and TRBJ2-1; TRBD2 aligns across 11 bases. The CDR3 spans 15 residues. V gave up 1 base and J gave up 11 bases; unmatched junction bases: 6. Per germline, CDR1 KGHDR and CDR2 SFDVKD. The chain's CDR3 is CATSDFGGTSGKQFF. The CDR3 region has the DNA TGTGCCACCAGTGATTTTGGAGGGACTAGCGGTAAGCAGTTCTTC.

Ten or more counts support this clonotype. The chain links TRBV20-1 to TRBJ1-1, with D perhaps TRBD1 (5 bases). Germline loops: CDR1 DFQATT, CDR2 SNEGSKA (reference sequence). Trimming took 4 bases from V and 5 from J, leaving 11 bases between them. CDR3 size: 12 residues. For the CDR3, the DNA is TGCAGTGCTATTTCAGGGAGAACTGAAGCTTTCTTT. Translating it yields CSAISGRTEAFF.

This chain joins TRBV7-2 and TRBJ1-1, with a tentative D call TRBD1 (5 bases). Germline CDR1 is SGHTA and CDR2 is FQGNSA. V lost 5 bases, J lost 3 bases, and 13 bases lay in between. The CDR3 has 14 amino acids. Here the CDR3 DNA reads TGTGCCAGCAGCCAGGCGGGGACGCACACTGAAGCTTTCTTT. Translated: CASSQAGTHTEAFF.

In this sample, this clonotype turned up many times. CDR3 loop: CASSRGTFQPQHF. CDR3 coding DNA: TGTGCCAGCAGCCGAGGGACTTTTCAGCCCCAGCATTTT. This chain uses TRBV2 with TRBJ1-5, with D maybe TRBD1 (5 bases). Trimming stripped 6 bases from V and 6 bases from J, with 12 bases between. The CDR3 runs to 13 residues. The germline gives CDR1 SNHLY, CDR2 FYNNEI.

This clonotype has a count of ten or more. CDR3 nucleotide sequence: TGTGCCATCAGCCCCGGTTCTTCCTACGAGCAGTACTTC. Translated, it gives CAISPGSSYEQYF. V and J are TRBV10-3 and TRBJ2-7; D is unresolved. This CDR3 is built from 13 residues. Germline V gene lookup returns CDR1 ENHRY and CDR2 SYGVKD. V shed 6 bases and J shed 1 base, with 10 bases lying between them.